Shown below are 5 T cell receptor beta chains from a single sample sequenced in a study of T cell responses to AZD1222 COVID-19 vaccine. Produced via immunoSEQ multiplex PCR; TCRdb's table is partial and in-frame only. The table has around 45,000 clones, over 75% seen once. The sample was peripheral blood, taken 28 days after the second dose of the MenACWY control vaccine. The source is an adult who received the MenACWY meningococcal vaccine as a control.

The table lists this clone with a few counts. This chain uses TRBV10-3 with TRBJ1-4; no reliable D call. The length of the CDR3 is 13 residues. Trimming removed 3 bases from V and 10 bases from J, with 12 bases in between. Germline values: CDR1 ENHRY, CDR2 SYGVKD. CDR3 nucleotide sequence: TGTGCCATCAGTGACACGGATAGAGGAAAACTGTTTTTT. This encodes CAISDTDRGKLFF.

The chain employs TRBV21-1 and TRBJ1-3; the listed D gene, TRBD1, was not tested against the DNA. TRBV21-1 is a pseudogene segment. CDR3 length: 19 amino acids. The CDR3 reads CASSKARRGQEVSGNTIYF. As DNA, the CDR3 is TGTGCCAGCAGCAAAGCGCGGAGGGGACAGGAAGTTTCTGGAAACACCATATATTTT.

This clone occurred a few times. The V call is TRBV29-1, the J call TRBJ1-5; D is uncertain. The CDR3 spans 11 residues. CDR1 is SQVTM and CDR2 is ANQGSEA in the germline V gene. Between the trimmed V and J ends, which lost 7 bases and 7 bases, there was a span of 11 bases. As DNA, the CDR3 is TGCAGCGAGACCGGAAAACAGCCCCAGCATTTT. Amino acid sequence: CSETGKQPQHF.

This chain connects TRBV3-1 (or the pseudogene TRBV3-2) to TRBJ1-4; the D is unclear. Trimming took 4 bases from V and 0 from J, leaving 3 bases between them. Germline CDR1 reads LGHDT; CDR2 reads YNNKEL (reference sequence). The CDR3 runs 13 residues. Written as DNA, the CDR3 is TGTGCCAGCAGCCGAGCAACTAATGAAAAACTGTTTTTT. It yields the protein CASSRATNEKLFF.

The CDR3 here is CASSYGQGRSGYTF. The CDR3 region has the DNA TGTGCCAGCAGCTATGGACAGGGCAGATCTGGCTACACCTTC. J is TRBJ1-2 and V is TRBV3-1 (or the pseudogene TRBV3-2), with TRBD1 matching 8 bases. The CDR3 loop spans 14 amino acids. CDR1 LGHDT and CDR2 YNNKEL come from the germline V gene (reference sequence). V lost 5 bases, J lost 7 bases, and 9 bases stayed unmatched.